The 9 T cell receptor beta chains below were found in one sample sequenced in a study of blood T cell repertoires in COVID-19. The method was immunoSEQ multiplex PCR; TCRdb's version includes in-frame clones alone and lacks a portion of them. This table has about 88,000 clones, 90% appearing once. Specimen: peripheral blood. The receptors were gathered from a man between 18 and 35 years old with COVID-19, enrolled during active disease.

The J gene is TRBJ1-4, the V gene TRBV30; possibly TRBD1 for D (6 bases). Germline V gives CDR1 GTSNPN, CDR2 SVGIG (reference sequence). Between the trimmed V and J ends, which lost 3 bases and 7 bases, there was a span of 15 bases. The length of the CDR3 is 14 residues. CDR3 loop: CAWSLRGLGEKLFF. Here the CDR3 DNA reads TGTGCCTGGAGCCTGCGGGGGCTTGGTGAAAAACTGTTTTTT.

The chain has TRBV5-5 and TRBJ2-1; 11 bases are shared with TRBD2. This CDR3 has 19 amino acids. CDR1 SGHKS and CDR2 YYEKEE come from the germline V gene (reference sequence). With 0 bases clipped from V and 2 bases from J, the junction kept 10 bases outside the gene matches. The CDR3 loop reads CASSLAGQGTSGPYNEQFF. The CDR3, as DNA: TGTGCCAGCAGCTTGGCGGGACAAGGGACTAGCGGCCCCTACAATGAGCAGTTCTTC.

The V call is TRBV4-1, the J call TRBJ2-1, with TRBD1 identical over 7 bases. The CDR3 runs to 20 residues. J gave up 3 bases and V 2 bases, and 19 bases lay outside the gene matches. Germline loops: CDR1 MGHRA, CDR2 YSYEKL. CDR3 sequence (DNA): TGCGCCAGCAGCCAAAGGGGGCAAAAATGGGAGATGAGAGTCTACAATGAGCAGTTCTTC. Protein: CASSQRGQKWEMRVYNEQFF.

This chain links TRBV6-5 with TRBJ2-7; 7 nucleotides align to TRBD2. The CDR3 sequence is 14 residues long. V lost 10 bases to trimming and J lost 2 bases; unmatched junction nucleotides: 11. Germline assignment: CDR1 MNHEY and CDR2 SVGAGI. CDR3 loop: CATWGGFLTYEQYF. DNA of the CDR3: TGTGCCACATGGGGAGGGTTTCTCACCTACGAGCAGTACTTC.

The chain carries TRBV15 and TRBJ2-2, with 11 bases fitting TRBD1. Germline V lookup: CDR1 LNHNV, CDR2 YYDKDF (reference sequence). J was trimmed by 4 bases and V by 5 bases; bases with no gene match: 3. The CDR3 contains 15 residues. CDR3 sequence: CATSSGQGVTGELFF. As DNA, the CDR3 is TGTGCCACCAGCTCGGGACAGGGGGTCACCGGGGAGCTGTTTTTT.

The chain couples TRBV3-1 (or the pseudogene TRBV3-2) to TRBJ2-7; TRBD2 agrees at 7 bases. The CDR3 is made up of 14 amino acids. Germline lookup yields CDR1 LGHDT and CDR2 YNNKEL (reference sequence). The junction had 6 bases not matched to a gene; V was cut back by 3 bases and J by 4 bases. The CDR3 DNA follows: TGTGCCAGCAGCCAGGGCGGGAGAGGATACGAGCAGTACTTC. Translation gives CASSQGGRGYEQYF.

This sequence joins TRBV4-1 and TRBJ2-5, with TRBD2 identical over 9 bases. The J segment lost 5 bases and the V segment lost 1 base, leaving 2 bases of the junction unmatched. This CDR3 has 14 residues. Germline V gene data show CDR1 as MGHRA and CDR2 as YSYEKL. CDR3 residues: CASSQGLAVETQYF. CDR3 coding DNA: TGCGCCAGCAGCCAAGGACTAGCGGTGGAGACCCAGTACTTC.

The chain carries TRBV2 and TRBJ2-7; perhaps TRBD1 as D (5 bases). Between the trimmed V and J ends, which lost 4 bases and 9 bases, there was a span of 10 bases. The germline V gene has CDR1 SNHLY and CDR2 FYNNEI. The CDR3 runs to 11 residues. CDR3 sequence: CASSGGPWQYF. CDR3 bases: TGTGCCAGCAGTGGGGGCCCTTGGCAGTACTTC.

The chain uses TRBV24-1 and TRBJ2-1, with TRBD1 matching over 9 bases. V lost 5 bases, J lost 4 bases, and 5 bases stayed unmatched. CDR1 and CDR2 from the germline V gene are KGHDR and SFDVKD. There are 15 residues in the CDR3. The CDR3 region is CATSVTGGSYNEQFF. CDR3 bases: TGTGCCACCAGTGTCACAGGGGGCTCGTACAATGAGCAGTTCTTC.